The sequence of this TCR beta chain was determined in a study of CD8+ T cells in alopecia areata (dated by TCRdb to between 2017 and 2018). About the full investigation: Treated patients were enrolled in an open-label pilot trial of oral tofacitinib, 5 to 10 mg twice daily, for moderate-to-severe alopecia areata. Patients stayed on tofacitinib for 6 to 18 months and then had 6 months of follow-up off drug so that delayed response and recurrence could be assessed. The SALT score, which quantifies the percentage of affected scalp surface area, was used to measure disease severity in treated patients. In both human patients and the C3H/HeJ mouse model, the study applied high-throughput TCRbeta sequencing to look at T cell clonal expansion in alopecia areata. On the human side, TCRbeta sequencing was run on scalp tissue and on sorted CD4+ and CD8+ peripheral blood T cells from healthy controls and from alopecia areata patients with either patchy or totalis/universalis disease. Biopsies were taken from tofacitinib-treated patients at baseline and at 4 and 24 weeks of treatment, and a later scalp biopsy was taken in several of the tofacitinib-treated patients. Scalp clonality was compared across normal scalp (n=4), patchy alopecia areata scalp (n=8), and alopecia totalis/universalis scalp (n=8). The RNA source kit depended on sample type: the PAXgene miRNA kit for fixed scalp, the miRNeasy kit for PBMCs, and the RNeasy kit for mouse skin. TCRbeta CDR3 regions were amplified by immunoSEQ multiplex PCR using 35 Vbeta forward and 13 Jbeta reverse primers. The study at large found these results: Scalp TCR repertoire analysis is complicated because resident alphabeta T cells in normal human skin are also sequenced, whereas mouse skin is dominated by gammadelta T cells. During tofacitinib treatment, many expanded lesional clones remained in scalp and blood, and this persistence may partly explain relapse after treatment is stopped. Higher clonality and more expanded CD8+ clones were observed in lesional scalp than in normal scalp, particularly in alopecia totalis/universalis, a finding suggestive of antigenic drive. Compared with mice, TCR sequences shared between patients were less clear, possibly partly because of HLA diversity across the patient population. Tofacitinib significantly lowered scalp clonality and the number of expanded CD8+ clones among the top 100 scalp clones. Because the treated cohort was small and had just a single nonresponder, larger studies are needed to establish links between baseline CD8+ expansion and response.

Taken with the paper, the label for time point translates to: around 26 weeks on oral tofacitinib. Taken with the paper, the label for treatment or condition translates to: oral pan-JAK inhibitor, 5-10 mg twice daily. Peripheral blood and lesional scalp punch biopsies were obtained from patients with alopecia areata. PBMCs were isolated by density centrifugation and stained for CD3, CD4 and CD8, after which CD4+ and CD8+ T cells were sorted on a FACSAria. At the junction V is shortened by 1 base and J by 1 base, with 8 bases in between. The CDR3 starts with the cysteine, ends with the phenylalanine, and has 14 residues. Only CDR3 DNA remains: 42 bases, in frame from the first base. The germline V gene encodes CDR1 MGHRA and CDR2 YSYEKL. This clone was seen a single time. Its antigen is unknown. Base qualities are not recorded, but no much larger clone differs from it by a single base. The library was produced with the immunoSEQ multiplex PCR assay. To provide template for TCR sequencing, every sample had RNA extracted and reverse transcribed into cDNA. SuperScript III was used to make first-strand cDNA, primed with a 2:1 mix of oligo-dT and random hexamers. Amplification bias was assessed with a synthetic immune receptor repertoire, and residual bias was removed computationally. Per the original workflow: Raw reads were preprocessed to remove errors, and CDR3 was defined according to IMGT conventions as the region from the conserved cysteine to phenylalanine. Clonality was computed by normalizing Shannon entropy by log2 of the number of productive unique TCRs and subtracting the result from 1. Whether scalp clones were CD4 or CD8 was inferred by matching scalp TCRbeta sequences against CD4 and CD8 repertoires sorted from blood. Here the immuneACCESS table is served through TCRdb, limited to in-frame sequences with V and J called. Missing clones are a known gap in these copies; in checked studies unresolved V genes cover under half, and the rest lacks a known reason. V, J and clone size are those of that table, while D and trimming were read from the DNA. Here the sample has around 200,000 clones; about 60% occur a single time. The top ten clonotypes cover roughly an eighth of the sample.

This TCR was sampled from a human donor with alopecia areata. The starting material was CD8+ T cells sorted from blood, obtained at week 24, from a patient treated with tofacitinib. The chain is made from TRBV4-1 and TRBJ2-7; possibly the D gene is TRBD2, per 6 matching bases. The sequenced DNA is TGCGCCAGCAGCCAAGTAGCGGTTTCCTACGAGCAGTACTTC. This is translated as CASSQVAVSYEQYF.